The next 22 T cell receptor beta chains were all read from a single sample in a study of T cells in Graves' hyperthyroidism and ophthalmopathy. There were TCR beta CDR3 regions amplified from RNA transcripts. The TCR CDR3 first-round RT-PCR relied on the HTBI primer set. TCRdb processed the multiplex PCR reads anew with MiXCR; each CDR3 protein has one entry. In the table there are about 640,000 distinct CDR3 sequences, 45% of which are singletons. Sequencing was done on a sample of peripheral blood or thyroid tissue (not recorded which). Receptors were obtained from an adult man with Graves' disease, either hyperthyroidism or ophthalmopathy (not recorded which).

With regard to this clonotype: Given a much more abundant clone one base away, this may be a read error. In nucleotides, the CDR3 is TGCGCCGGCAGCACGGGACAGGCTGGCTACACCTTC. This sequence encodes CAGSTGQAGYTF. This chain joins TRBV5-1 and TRBJ1-2; 8 bases line up with TRBD1. This CDR3 comprises 12 residues. The germline V gene encodes CDR1 SGHRS and CDR2 YFSETQ.

The chain joins TRBV7-6 to TRBJ1-4; TRBD1 might be the D (6 bases). The CDR3 is 14 residues long. Germline values: CDR1 SGHVS, CDR2 FNYEAQ. V dropped 1 base and J dropped 8 bases, with 11 bases sitting between them. The CDR3 is CASSLERQAEKLFF. The CDR3 DNA follows: TGTGCCAGCAGCTTAGAACGACAGGCGGAAAAACTGTTTTTT.

DNA for the CDR3: TGCAGTGCTAGACAGGGGGCTGGGGTCTATGGCTACACCTTC. This gives the protein CSARQGAGVYGYTF. This sequence joins TRBV20-1 and TRBJ1-2; 8 nucleotides align to TRBD1. CDR3 length: 14 residues. Germline V lookup: CDR1 DFQATT, CDR2 SNEGSKA (reference sequence). J lost 4 bases, V lost 2 bases, and 6 bases had no gene match.

As for this clonotype: Given a much more abundant clone one base away, this may be a read error. The rearrangement joins TRBV10-3 to TRBJ1-6, with 8 bases lining up with TRBD1. The CDR3 contains 17 residues. Germline-derived CDR1 and CDR2 are ENHRY and SYGVKD. The CDR3 region is CATSRQGNRYTNSPLHF. CDR3 DNA: TGTGCCACCAGTCGACAGGGGAATCGGTATACGAATTCACCCCTCCACTTT.

This clonotype has ten or more counts. The chain uses TRBV7-2 and TRBJ1-1, with 8 positions matching TRBD1. V trimming: 5 bases; J trimming: 4 bases; junction bases outside the gene matches: 6. Germline values: CDR1 SGHTA, CDR2 FQGNSA. The CDR3 is 14 residues long. This CDR3 is CASSLTGGTTEAFF. The DNA of the CDR3 is TGTGCCAGCAGCCTTACAGGGGGGACCACTGAAGCTTTCTTT.

This clonotype has only one observation. This sequence joins TRBV29-1 and TRBJ2-2; 11 bases match TRBD2. The CDR3 runs to 13 residues. Germline CDR1 reads SQVTM; CDR2 reads ANQGSEA. The CDR3 here is CSGRLAGTGELFF. DNA for the CDR3: TGCAGTGGCCGACTAGCGGGGACCGGGGAGCTGTTTTTT.

V is TRBV12-3 or TRBV12-4 and J is TRBJ1-1; 7 bases agree with TRBD1. The CDR3 totals 14 residues. The V gene end was trimmed by 4 bases and the J gene end by 3 bases; junction bases not matched to a gene: 5. The CDR3 region is CASSSTGVDTEAFF. In nucleotides, the CDR3 is TGTGCCAGCAGTTCTACAGGGGTAGACACTGAAGCTTTCTTT.

DNA for the CDR3: TGTGCCAGCAGCTTAGATCCGAGCGGGAGGGTTTCGGAGACCCAGTACTTC. Residues: CASSLDPSGRVSETQYF. This sequence joins TRBV11-3 and TRBJ2-5, with 10 bases matching TRBD2. With 0 bases clipped from V and 5 bases from J, the junction kept 9 bases outside the gene matches. The CDR3 runs to 17 residues. Germline assignment: CDR1 SGHNT and CDR2 YENEEA.

This clonotype has just a few counts. The rearrangement joins TRBV6-5 to TRBJ2-2, with 7 bases matching TRBD1. Losses at the gene ends were 5 bases for V and 6 bases for J; bases not matched to a gene: 6. This CDR3 is built from 14 residues. Germline CDR1 and CDR2: MNHEY and SVGAGI. DNA of the CDR3: TGTGCCAGCAGTGGTGACAGGGTGGCCGGGGAGCTGTTTTTT. It is translated as CASSGDRVAGELFF.

Comment on this clonotype: Relative to the germline gene, one junction end is altered; a read error may explain this. J is TRBJ1-1 and V is TRBV7-9, with D possibly being TRBD1 (6 bases). The CDR3 is 12 amino acids. Germline V gene data show CDR1 as SEHNR and CDR2 as FQNEAQ (reference sequence). The CDR3 region is CASSLGGAETFF. The CDR3 coding sequence is TGTGCCAGCAGCTTAGGGGGGGCTGAAACTTTCTTT.

The genes are TRBV20-1 and TRBJ2-2; TRBD2 matches 8 bases. This CDR3 spans 15 amino acids. The V segment lost 4 bases and the J segment 4 bases; nucleotides outside the gene matches: 8. Germline assignment: CDR1 DFQATT and CDR2 SNEGSKA (reference sequence). This CDR3 is CSATRGGQGTGELFF. The CDR3 bases are TGCAGTGCTACTCGGGGGGGCCAGGGCACCGGGGAGCTGTTTTTT.

This clonotype appeared many times. V and J are TRBV7-2 and TRBJ2-7; D not resolved. The CDR3 length is 13 residues. Per the germline V gene, CDR1 is SGHTA and CDR2 is FQGNSA. The V and J ends lost 2 bases and 2 bases respectively, with 7 bases between them. CDR3 in amino acids: CASSLIWAYEQYF. The CDR3 DNA reads as TGTGCCAGCAGCTTAATCTGGGCCTACGAGCAGTACTTC. The complete variable domain, with remaining parts taken from reference TRBV7-2 and TRBJ2-7, reads GAGVSQSPSNKVTEKGKDVELRCDPISGHTALYWYRQSLGQGLEFLIYFQGNSAPDKSGLPSDRFSAERTGGSVSTLTIQRTQQEDSAVYLCASSLIWAYEQYFGPGTRLTVT.

This chain uses TRBV15 with TRBJ1-2; D is undetermined. The CDR3 consists of 13 residues. CDR1 and CDR2 from the germline V gene are LNHNV and YYDKDF (reference sequence). Trimming left V 1 base short and J 9 bases short, with 12 bases between. The CDR3 sequence: CATSRGGLLSYTF. The DNA for the CDR3 is TGTGCCACCAGCAGAGGAGGCCTATTGAGCTACACCTTC.

This chain connects TRBV5-1 to TRBJ1-1; TRBD1 aligns across 7 bases. Germline CDR1 is SGHRS and CDR2 is YFSETQ. The CDR3 runs to 14 residues. V dropped 5 bases and J dropped 0; count of bases not matched to a gene: 4. The CDR3 reads CASRFDRVNTEAFF. In DNA, the CDR3 is TGCGCCAGCAGGTTTGACAGGGTGAACACTGAAGCTTTCTTT.

The V gene is TRBV6-5, the J gene TRBJ2-5; a possible D gene is TRBD2 (7 bases). V lost 2 bases to trimming and J lost 5 bases, with 12 bases between them. Germline CDR1 and CDR2: MNHEY and SVGAGI. There are 14 residues in the CDR3. The CDR3 DNA sequence: TGTGCCAGCAGTTACGCGGGGGCTTATGAGACCCAGTACTTC. This gives the protein CASSYAGAYETQYF.

In this sample, this clonotype turned up many times. V gene TRBV29-1 combines with J gene TRBJ1-6; D unclear. The V end was cut by 7 bases, the J end by 7 bases, with 17 bases between. The CDR3 consists of 14 residues. Germline V gene data show CDR1 as SQVTM and CDR2 as ANQGSEA. The CDR3 here is CSAAGPTGNSPLHF. CDR3 DNA: TGCAGCGCAGCCGGGCCAACTGGAAATTCACCCCTCCACTTT.

The rearrangement links TRBV7-2 to TRBJ1-3, with 7 positions matching TRBD1. From germline, CDR1 is SGHTA and CDR2 FQGNSA. CDR3 length: 17 amino acids. V dropped 1 base and J dropped 2; count of bases not matched to a gene: 8. In DNA, the CDR3 is TGTGCCAGCAGCTTAGTGGGTCAGGGGGTCACTGGAAACACCATATATTTT. Amino acid sequence: CASSLVGQGVTGNTIYF.

On this clonotype itself: Mismatch with germline at one junction end may stem from a read error. This rearrangement joins TRBV7-3 to TRBJ2-2; maybe TRBD2 (7 bases). The CDR3 has 16 amino acids. The germline V gene has CDR1 SGHTA and CDR2 FQGTGA. This CDR3 is CASSQERGQNTGELFF. CDR3 DNA sequence: TGCGCCAGCAGCCAAGAGCGGGGACAAAACACCGGGGAGCTGTTTTTT.

This clonotype appeared many times. The J gene is TRBJ1-1, the V gene TRBV29-1, with 7 positions matching TRBD1. V was clipped by 7 bases and J by 2 bases; unmatched bases: 7. The CDR3 loop spans 13 amino acids. The germline CDR1 and CDR2 sequences are SQVTM and ANQGSEA. The CDR3: CSAHRGLNTEAFF. The CDR3, as DNA: TGCAGCGCCCACAGGGGCCTTAACACTGAAGCTTTCTTT.

This clonotype showed up just once. V is TRBV10-3 and J is TRBJ1-6; tentatively, D is TRBD1 (5 bases). Trimming took off 4 bases at V and 6 bases at J, with 7 bases between the two ends. Per the germline V gene, CDR1 is ENHRY and CDR2 is SYGVKD. The CDR3 length is 13 residues. CDR3 residues: CAISGGSNSPLHF. In DNA form, the CDR3 reads TGTGCCATCAGTGGGGGCAGTAATTCACCCCTCCACTTT.

Regarding this clonotype: A much larger clone lies a single base off, so this may be a read error. The V gene is TRBV9, the J gene TRBJ2-7, with a weak D call TRBD2 (5 bases). Germline CDR1 and CDR2: SGDLS and YYNGEE. There are 14 residues in the CDR3. The V gene lost 0 bases and the J gene lost 4 bases, with 11 bases spanning the gap. The CDR3 loop is CASSVDGRAYEQYF. CDR3 nucleotides: TGTGCCAGCAGCGTAGATGGGAGAGCGTACGAGCAGTACTTC.

Points on this clonotype: Being one base from a much bigger clone, this may be a read error. The chain recombines TRBV29-1 with TRBJ1-2, with 10 bases identical to TRBD1. V was pared by 7 bases and J by 6 bases, with 11 bases of the junction left unmatched. The CDR3 extends over 14 amino acids. The germline gives CDR1 SQVTM, CDR2 ANQGSEA. CDR3 sequence: CSAPGQGIPDGYTF. Here the CDR3 DNA reads TGCAGCGCTCCGGGACAGGGGATTCCAGATGGCTACACCTTC. Variable domain in full (rest from reference TRBV29-1 and TRBJ1-2): SAVISQKPSRDICQRGTSLTIQCQVDSQVTMMFWYRQQPGQSLTLIATANQGSEATYESGFVIDKFPISRPNLTFSTLTVSNMSPEDSSIYLCSAPGQGIPDGYTFGSGTRLTVV.